This T cell receptor beta chain was recovered during a study of blood T cell repertoires in COVID-19. Study-wide background: The study drew acute and convalescent COVID-19 samples from the United States, Italy and Spain. T cells, B-cell-depleted T cells, or PBMCs supplied cDNA or gDNA.

CDR1 MDHEN and CDR2 SYDVKM come from the germline V gene. The CDR3 sequence is 14 residues long. Losses at the gene ends were 7 bases for V and 9 bases for J; bases not matched to a gene: 14. Original methodology: Amplifying reference gene primers gave estimates of nucleated cell counts. Data came from immunoSEQ multiplex PCR; TCRdb stores just in-frame clones and leaves some out. D and trimming were read from the DNA, whereas the V and J calls and clone size are those reported in that table. The data show about 220,000 clones, 70% to 90% seen once. Source material: peripheral blood. This clonotype originated in a man aged 50-60 years who had recovered from COVID-19. The chain recombines TRBV28 with TRBJ1-1; TRBD1 matches at 7 bases. The CDR3 region is CASNSRTGTLKAFF. CDR3 coding DNA: TGTGCCAGCAACTCCCGGACAGGAACCCTAAAAGCTTTCTTT.